This T cell receptor (beta chain) is drawn from a study of blood T cells in healthy people across ages. On the study more broadly: Template switching caught about one barcoded beta molecule for each two T cells.

This CDR3 spans 15 amino acids. V gave up 4 bases and J gave up 2 bases, with 14 bases separating them. Germline V gene sequence: CDR1 SGHRS, CDR2 YFSETQ. The second PCR ran about 6 to 12 cycles with a sample-barcoded 5' primer and J-beta primers. Each cDNA molecule, via a template-switch adaptor with 12 random nucleotides, was tagged. In TCRdb, the 5' RACE reads were re-called with MiXCR into one record per CDR3 protein. This table holds approximately 880,000 distinct CDR3 sequences, around 49% found once. Samples each had at least 6 micrograms of total RNA extracted. This chain links TRBV5-1 with TRBJ2-3; D may be TRBD1 or TRBD2 (5 bases each). The material sequenced was blood. The receptor was derived from a man aged 25-45 years in good health. The CDR3: CASSQSLGDTDTQYF. In DNA, the CDR3 is TGCGCCAGCAGCCAAAGCCTGGGGGACACAGATACGCAGTATTTT.